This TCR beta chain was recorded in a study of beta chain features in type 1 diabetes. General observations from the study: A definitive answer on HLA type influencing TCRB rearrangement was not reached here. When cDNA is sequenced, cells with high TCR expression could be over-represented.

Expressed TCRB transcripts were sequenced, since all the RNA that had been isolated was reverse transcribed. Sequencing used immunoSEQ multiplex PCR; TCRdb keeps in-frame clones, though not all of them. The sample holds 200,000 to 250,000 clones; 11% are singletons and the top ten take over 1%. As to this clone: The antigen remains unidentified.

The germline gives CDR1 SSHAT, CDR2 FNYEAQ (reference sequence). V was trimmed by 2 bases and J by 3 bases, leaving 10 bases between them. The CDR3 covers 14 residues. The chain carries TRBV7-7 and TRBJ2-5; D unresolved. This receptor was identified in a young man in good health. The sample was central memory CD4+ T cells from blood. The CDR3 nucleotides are TGTGCCAGCAGCTTAACGGTGCAGAAAGAGACCCAGTACTTC. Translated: CASSLTVQKETQYF. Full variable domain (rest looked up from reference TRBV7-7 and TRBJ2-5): GAGVSQSPRYKVTKRGQDVTLRCDPISSHATLYWYQQALGQGPEFLTYFNYEAQPDKSGLPSDRFSAERPEGSISTLTIQRTEQRDSAMYRCASSLTVQKETQYFGPGTRLLVL.